This T cell receptor (beta chain) was captured in a study of blood T cell repertoires in COVID-19. Trimming cost V 5 bases and J 0 bases, with 8 bases left between them. This CDR3 is 14 amino acids long. Germline CDR1 reads SEHNR; CDR2 reads FQNEAQ (reference sequence). The table came from immunoSEQ multiplex PCR; TCRdb's copy has only in-frame clones and leaves some out. The sample carries 200,000 or so clones, around 83% recorded once. The sample taken for sequencing was peripheral blood. The gene calls are TRBV7-9 and TRBJ1-5; maybe TRBD1 (6 bases). The TCR sequence derives from a human donor in a cohort sampled during active COVID-19. The CDR3 is CASSPQGSNQPQHF. CDR3 sequence (DNA): TGTGCCAGCAGCCCACAGGGTAGCAATCAGCCCCAGCATTTT. Based on the CDR3 plus reference TRBV7-9 and TRBJ1-5, the full variable domain is DTGVSQNPRHKITKRGQNVTFRCDPISEHNRLYWYRQTLGQGPEFLTYFQNEAQLEKSRLLSDRFSAERPKGSFSTLEIQRTEQGDSAMYLCASSPQGSNQPQHFGDGTRLSIL.